This T cell receptor beta chain comes out of a study of OX40 agonist ivuxolimab in advanced cancers. Study-wide background: Every 2 weeks, patients received ivuxolimab intravenously, dosed at 0.01 to 10 mg/kg.

Trimming left V 8 bases short and J 0 bases short, with 8 bases between. The CDR3 is 13 residues long. In germline, CDR1 is LNHNV, CDR2 YYDKDF (reference sequence). Study-wide results and limits: Averaging showed that CD8+ T cells had more expanded clones than CD4+ did. Some nonresponders additionally presented with little normalized T-cell clonal expansion.

Details on this clone: The antigen is unknown.

Repertoires were generated with immunoSEQ multiplex PCR, while TCRdb's copy carries only in-frame clones and drops some. This table holds around 150,000 clones, just over 90% found once. The chain combines TRBV15 with TRBJ2-1; D possibly corresponds to TRBD1 (6 bases). The specimen comprised CD4+ or CD8+ T cells sorted from blood, sampled in a trial of the OX40 agonist ivuxolimab. The receptor was isolated from an adult with an advanced solid tumor such as melanoma, head and neck, liver or kidney cancer. The CDR3 bases are TGTGCCACCTCGACAGGCTCCTACAATGAGCAGTTCTTC. Translating it yields CATSTGSYNEQFF.